The T cell receptor beta chain under discussion was sequenced for a study of blood T cell repertoires in COVID-19 (dated by TCRdb to the early 2020s). About the full investigation: Collaborator samples came from the United States, Italy and Spain and covered acute and convalescent phases of COVID-19. The material from the prospective study consisted of cDNA or gDNA derived from T cells, B-cell-depleted T cells, or PBMCs. Deeply sampled blood TCRbeta repertoires from subjects exposed to, actively infected with, or recovered from COVID-19 were included in the dataset. The repertoires were released in a freely available public database intended as a resource for research on the immune response to SARS-CoV-2. The samples were drawn from the first 160 participants of the ongoing ImmuneRACE study and from 1,200 or so subjects provided by 6 global collaborators. Nearly every sample came with metadata listing a de-identified subject ID, COVID-19 status, age in years and sex. HLA class I and class II types, where available, came from metadata supplied by the sample provider rather than from assay-based typing.

The immunoSEQ Assay, a bias-controlled multiplex PCR, was used to amplify TCRbeta CDR3 regions from genomic DNA. On the study's bioinformatics: Nucleated cell counts per sample were estimated from amplification of reference gene primers within the assay. To quantify the absolute abundance of each unique TCRbeta CDR3 rearrangement, sequence reads were collapsed and filtered. Productive Simpson clonality was computed per sample as the square root of Simpson's diversity index over productive rearrangements. The table was pulled from immuneACCESS by TCRdb, which kept in-frame rearrangements only. Such tables lose some clones; where checked, under half of the loss comes from unresolved V genes, and the rest has no known cause. V, J and clone size were drawn from that table, and D and trimming were deduced from the DNA. The sample contains about 270,000 clones, about nine tenths of them found a single time. The top ten hold 0.95% to 1.5% of the sample.

Notes on this clone: It lacks a known antigen. The sample holds no much larger clone one base away, and base qualities are not on file.

Participants in the prospective study were enrolled through a virtual design, were aged about 18 to 90 years, and lived in 24 United States geographic areas. To assign participants to cohorts, the prospective study relied on clinical history that participants themselves reported in a screening survey and a study questionnaire. In the prospective study, mobile phlebotomists collected whole blood, serum and a nasopharyngeal or oropharyngeal swab from each participant. Additional blood draws and questionnaires over an approximately two-month period could optionally be provided by prospective study participants. Before DNA extraction, blood samples from the prospective study were shipped at room temperature or frozen. Beyond this particular receptor, the publication reports: The amount of clinical and demographic metadata varied by source and participant and was provided uncurated.

Sequencing was carried out using PBMCs or T cells enriched from blood (not recorded which). The origin of this receptor is a middle-aged woman with acute COVID-19.

The nucleotide sequence is TGTGCCACCAGAACTAGCGGGAGTAATGAGCAGTTCTTC. Its translation reads: CATRTSGSNEQFF. The chain is encoded by TRBV24-1 joined to TRBJ2-1, and 11 junctional nucleotides match TRBD2. The V end gives up 7 bases and the J end 7 bases, leaving 2 bases in the junction not matched to a gene. The CDR3 runs 13 amino acids, cysteine and phenylalanine included. Kept here is only the CDR3 DNA, which spans 39 bases and is read in frame from base 1. Via the germline V gene, CDR1 is KGHDR and CDR2 SFDVKD.